This T cell receptor (beta chain) is drawn from a study of response to subunit inactivated influenza vaccine. Findings of the study overall: The authors suggested that every seasonal influenza vaccination recruits few new T cells.

Looked up from germline, CDR1 is SQVTM and CDR2 is ANQGSEA. V lost 3 bases, J lost 2 bases, and 6 bases lay in between. The CDR3 extends over 12 amino acids. TCRdb fed the RT-PCR reads into MiXCR, producing one record per CDR3 protein. Of fewer than 250,000 distinct CDR3 sequences listed, 14% are singletons. As regards this clonotype: Its specificity is not known.

This rearrangement joins TRBV29-1 to TRBJ2-3; no firm D call. Sample: CD8+ T cells sorted from PBMCs, taken more than 4 days after vaccination. This clonotype originated in a man aged 50 to 59 who received an inactivated influenza vaccine. The CDR3: CSVDIITDTQYF. Here the CDR3 DNA reads TGCAGCGTTGATATCATCACAGATACGCAGTATTTT.